Following are 32 T cell receptor beta chains from one sample sequenced in a study of OX40 agonist ivuxolimab in advanced cancers. TCRdb's table, derived via immunoSEQ multiplex PCR, lists solely in-frame clones and lacks some. The sample includes tens of thousands of clones, approximately 86% of them seen just once. Here the sequenced sample was CD4+ or CD8+ T cells sorted from blood, taken in a trial of the OX40 agonist ivuxolimab. The receptors stem from an adult with an advanced solid tumor such as melanoma, head and neck, liver or kidney cancer.

V is TRBV5-6 and J is TRBJ2-1; 12 nucleotides match TRBD1. The V gene's germline CDR1 is SGHDT and CDR2 YYEEEE. With 3 bases clipped from V and 8 bases from J, the junction kept 3 bases outside the gene matches. This CDR3 contains 14 residues. The CDR3 is CASSWGQGAHEQFF. CDR3 bases: TGTGCCAGCAGCTGGGGACAGGGGGCCCATGAGCAGTTCTTC.

V usage is TRBV7-8 and J usage is TRBJ1-1; D perhaps matches TRBD1 (5 bases). Trimming took off 5 bases at V and 10 bases at J, with 26 bases between the two ends. This CDR3 has 16 residues. Germline loops: CDR1 SGHVS, CDR2 FQNEAQ. In DNA, the CDR3 is TGTGCCAGCAGCCTAGAGCGGGACCCCGAGGGGAATCGAGCTTTCTTT. It specifies CASSLERDPEGNRAFF.

The chain employs TRBV7-8 and TRBJ1-4, with D uncertain. This CDR3 spans 15 amino acids. The ends were cut back, 5 bases at V and 0 bases at J, with 10 bases in the middle. The germline V gene has CDR1 SGHVS and CDR2 FQNEAQ. CDR3 amino acids: CASSGFAATNEKLFF. The DNA of the CDR3 is TGTGCCAGCAGCGGGTTCGCGGCAACTAATGAAAAACTGTTTTTT.

The V gene is TRBV27, the J gene TRBJ1-3; D is unresolved. The CDR3 is made up of 14 amino acids. Trimming took off 8 bases at V and 0 bases at J, with 11 bases between the two ends. Germline values: CDR1 MNHEY, CDR2 SMNVEV (reference sequence). CDR3 protein: CASREVGSGNTIYF. CDR3 sequence (DNA): TGTGCCAGCCGGGAGGTTGGCTCTGGAAACACCATATATTTT.

The chain employs TRBV19 and TRBJ2-5, with D perhaps TRBD1 (5 bases). The CDR3 is made up of 14 amino acids. V lost 4 bases and J lost 2, with 11 bases in between. CDR1 is LNHDA, CDR2 SQIVND, per germline (reference sequence). The CDR3 protein is CASSKTDIQETQYF. CDR3 coding DNA: TGTGCCAGTAGTAAAACGGACATACAAGAGACCCAGTACTTC.

The chain links TRBV6-5 to TRBJ1-1, with D maybe TRBD1 (6 bases). Trimming removed 0 bases from V and 0 bases from J, with 8 bases in between. The CDR3 loop spans 15 amino acids. CDR1 MNHEY and CDR2 SVGAGI come from the germline V gene. The CDR3: CASSYSPGVNTEAFF. The DNA of the CDR3 is TGTGCCAGCAGTTACTCGCCAGGGGTGAACACTGAAGCTTTCTTT.

The CDR3: CASSQRQGTEAFF. For the CDR3, the DNA is TGTGCCAGCAGCCAACGCCAGGGAACTGAAGCTTTCTTT. The chain carries TRBV11-2 and TRBJ1-1; D is possibly TRBD1 (5 bases). Per the germline V gene, CDR1 is SGHAT and CDR2 is FQNNGV. Trimming removed 5 bases at V and 5 bases at J, with 12 bases between. The CDR3 runs to 13 residues. Filled out from reference TRBV11-2 and TRBJ1-1, the complete variable domain reads EAGVAQSPRYKIIEKRQSVAFWCNPISGHATLYWYQQILGQGPKLLIQFQNNGVVDDSQLPKDRFSAERLKGVDSTLKIQPAKLEDSAVYLCASSQRQGTEAFFGQGTRLTVV.

This chain connects TRBV5-6 to TRBJ2-3, with D perhaps assigned TRBD1 or TRBD2 (6 bases each). Between the trimmed V and J ends, which lost 0 bases and 4 bases, there was a span of 12 bases. Germline V lookup: CDR1 SGHDT, CDR2 YYEEEE. The CDR3 extends over 15 amino acids. The CDR3 bases are TGTGCCAGCAGCTTGGGGGGGCCGGGGGCAGATACGCAGTATTTT. Protein: CASSLGGPGADTQYF.

The chain links TRBV19 to TRBJ1-1; D remains ambiguous. Trimming left V 8 bases short and J 0 bases short, with 13 bases between. CDR1 and CDR2 (germline): LNHDA, SQIVND (reference sequence). The CDR3 loop spans 14 amino acids. The CDR3 here is CASRVREVNTEAFF. The CDR3 DNA sequence: TGTGCCAGTCGTGTGCGCGAAGTGAACACTGAAGCTTTCTTT.

The genes are TRBV21-1 and TRBJ2-1; the D call TRBD1 from the table was never checked on the DNA. TRBV21-1 is recorded as a pseudogene. The CDR3 sequence is 13 residues long. The CDR3: CASSNRGRDEQFF. The CDR3 DNA is TGTGCCAGCAGCAACAGGGGTAGGGATGAGCAGTTCTTC.

This clone is a singleton in its sample. The rearrangement joins TRBV11-3 to TRBJ1-1; D not certain. Looked up from germline, CDR1 is SGHNT and CDR2 is YENEEA. The germline V and J ends were trimmed by 1 base and 1 base, with 4 bases remaining between them. CDR3 length: 13 amino acids. CDR3 loop: CASSLGQNTEAFF. CDR3 nucleotide sequence: TGTGCCAGCAGCTTAGGTCAGAACACTGAAGCTTTCTTT.

The V and J genes are TRBV20-1 and TRBJ2-3; TRBD2 might be the D (5 bases). CDR1 DFQATT and CDR2 SNEGSKA come from the germline V gene (reference sequence). This CDR3 comprises 11 residues. CDR3 in amino acids: CRPPGTDTQYF. Here the CDR3 DNA reads TGCAGGCCCCCGGGGACAGATACGCAGTATTTT.

As DNA, the CDR3 is TGTGCCAGCAGCTTTTGGACATATCAATACATGAACACTGAAGCTTTCTTT. Encoded protein: CASSFWTYQYMNTEAFF. The V gene is TRBV7-9, the J gene TRBJ1-1; a weak D match, TRBD1 (5 bases). Between the trimmed V and J ends, which lost 3 bases and 0 bases, there was a span of 17 bases. The germline V gene has CDR1 SEHNR and CDR2 FQNEAQ (reference sequence). This CDR3 spans 17 amino acids.

This chain uses TRBV13 with TRBJ1-2; TRBD1 agrees at 11 bases. In germline, CDR1 is PRHDT, CDR2 FYEKMQ (reference sequence). The V gene end was trimmed by 5 bases and the J gene end by 4 bases; junction bases not matched to a gene: 6. The CDR3 is 15 amino acids. CDR3 amino acids: CASSPFGQGAYGYTF. For the CDR3, the DNA is TGTGCCAGCAGCCCTTTCGGACAGGGGGCCTATGGCTACACCTTC.

V usage is TRBV7-6 and J usage is TRBJ2-6; D call uncertain. V was shortened by 2 bases and J by 1 base, with 15 bases between the two germline ends. Germline V CDR1 and CDR2: SGHVS, FNYEAQ. The CDR3 spans 18 residues. The CDR3: CASSLSGLGVSGANVLTF. DNA for the CDR3: TGTGCCAGCAGCTTATCGGGTTTGGGCGTATCTGGGGCCAACGTCCTGACTTTC.

This clone was observed once. The V gene is TRBV6-5, the J gene TRBJ2-1, with 11 bases matching TRBD2. Germline V CDR1 and CDR2: MNHEY, SVGAGI. This CDR3 is 14 amino acids long. V lost 6 bases to trimming and J lost 7 bases; unmatched junction nucleotides: 5. CDR3 sequence (DNA): TGTGCCAGCAGGCGACTAGCGGGGTTTAATGAGCAGTTCTTC. Amino acid sequence: CASRRLAGFNEQFF.

This rearrangement joins TRBV7-3 to TRBJ2-1; D might be TRBD1 (5 bases). CDR1 SGHTA and CDR2 FQGTGA come from the germline V gene. The length of the CDR3 is 15 residues. Trimming cost V 4 bases and J 2 bases, with 12 bases left between them. This CDR3 is CASSYGVGPYNEQFF. The CDR3 DNA reads as TGTGCCAGCAGCTACGGCGTGGGGCCCTACAATGAGCAGTTCTTC.

The chain recombines TRBV4-3 with TRBJ2-1; D possibly uses TRBD1 or TRBD2 (5 bases each). Trimming removed 8 bases from V and 8 bases from J, with 22 bases in between. The CDR3 extends over 15 amino acids. Germline V gene data show CDR1 as LGHNA and CDR2 as YSLEER. The CDR3 is CASSTRDHSGDEQFF. For the CDR3, the DNA is TGCGCCAGCTCCACCCGGGACCACTCAGGCGATGAGCAGTTCTTC.

The CDR3 nucleotides are TGTGCCAGCTTGGGACTAGTGGGGGGGCCAGAGGACAATGAGCAGTTCTTC. Encoded protein: CASLGLVGGPEDNEQFF. The V and J genes are TRBV25-1 and TRBJ2-1, with TRBD2 matching 8 bases. The CDR3 is 17 residues long. V was clipped by 8 bases and J by 5 bases; unmatched bases: 17. From germline, CDR1 is MGHDK and CDR2 SYGVNS.

The gene calls are TRBV28 and TRBJ2-4; D is possibly TRBD1 (6 bases). The CDR3 loop spans 15 amino acids. CDR1 is MDHEN and CDR2 is SYDVKM in the germline V gene. V gave up 6 bases and J gave up 1 base, with 13 bases separating them. The CDR3 DNA reads TGTGCCAGCAGCCACAGGGTAGAGGCCAAAAACATTCAGTACTTC. Translating gives CASSHRVEAKNIQYF.

This chain connects TRBV27 to TRBJ1-2, with a weak D call TRBD1 (6 bases). The germline gives CDR1 MNHEY, CDR2 SMNVEV (reference sequence). Trimming removed 9 bases from V and 4 bases from J, with 21 bases in between. The CDR3 totals 15 residues. CDR3 in DNA: TGTGCCAGTACCGGACAGCCCATCGGTGCCTATGGCTACACCTTC. Its translation is CASTGQPIGAYGYTF.

The chain uses TRBV4-3 and TRBJ2-7; 9 nucleotides align to TRBD1. The CDR3 totals 15 residues. J gave up 2 bases and V 5 bases, and 7 bases lay outside the gene matches. Looked up from germline, CDR1 is LGHNA and CDR2 is YSLEER. CDR3 region: CASSGRTGAPYEQYF. CDR3 nucleotides: TGCGCCAGCAGCGGACGGACAGGGGCGCCCTACGAGCAGTACTTC.

This chain connects TRBV14 to TRBJ2-1, with 9 bases identical to TRBD2. Germline assignment: CDR1 SGHDN and CDR2 FVKESK. This CDR3 contains 17 residues. V was clipped by 0 bases and J by 8 bases; unmatched bases: 11. CDR3 DNA sequence: TGTGCCAGCAGCCAAGATTTTGCACTAGCGGGTTTAGATGAGCAGTTCTTC. It translates to CASSQDFALAGLDEQFF.

The chain couples TRBV6-1 to TRBJ2-7; either TRBD1 or TRBD2 may supply D (5 bases each). Germline V gene data show CDR1 as MNHNS and CDR2 as SASEGT. Trimming stripped 4 bases from V and 1 base from J, with 11 bases between. There are 14 residues in the CDR3. Here the CDR3 DNA reads TGTGCCAGCAGTGCCTGGGACCCTTCCTACGAGCAGTACTTC. Protein: CASSAWDPSYEQYF.

The chain combines TRBV2 with TRBJ2-6, with TRBD1 matching 9 bases. V lost 6 bases to trimming and J lost 4 bases; unmatched junction nucleotides: 10. Germline assignment: CDR1 SNHLY and CDR2 FYNNEI. The CDR3 is made up of 17 amino acids. The CDR3 DNA is TGTGCCAGCAGGGGAAGCCACAGGGGGCCCGGGGCCAACGTCCTGACTTTC. As protein: CASRGSHRGPGANVLTF.

V and J are TRBV5-6 and TRBJ1-5; tentatively, D is TRBD1 (6 bases). V was pared by 4 bases and J by 10 bases, with 18 bases between. Germline V CDR1 and CDR2: SGHDT, YYEEEE. The CDR3 runs to 14 residues. The CDR3 DNA follows: TGTGCCAGCAGCGGATGGGGCTCAGGGGCACCCCAGCATTTT. Translating gives CASSGWGSGAPQHF.

The V and J genes are TRBV21-1 and TRBJ1-5; TRBD1, as called in the table, went unchecked against the DNA. TRBV21-1 constitutes a pseudogene. This CDR3 spans 12 amino acids. The chain's CDR3 is CASIPPYQPQHF. As DNA, the CDR3 is TGTGCCAGCATCCCCCCATATCAGCCCCAGCATTTT.

The CDR3 DNA reads TGCGCCAGCAGCCAAGATCTCCTAGCGGGGGACCTTTCCTACGAGCAGTACTTC. It encodes CASSQDLLAGDLSYEQYF. V is TRBV4-3 and J is TRBJ2-7; 10 nucleotides line up with TRBD2. The CDR3 length is 18 residues. Germline V CDR1 and CDR2: LGHNA, YSLEER. Trimming removed 0 bases from V and 1 base from J; junction bases left unmatched: 9.

In this sample, this clone turned up a few times. J is TRBJ1-4 and V is TRBV4-1; D may be TRBD1 (5 bases). V lost 3 bases and J 13 bases, leaving 18 bases between the germline ends. The CDR3 runs to 14 residues. The V gene's germline CDR1 is MGHRA and CDR2 YSYEKL. DNA of the CDR3: TGCGCCAGCAGCCAGGCGGGACTGTTTGGAGGACTGTTTTTT. Its protein is CASSQAGLFGGLFF.

The chain is built from TRBV11-2 and TRBJ2-7; D gene unclear. The V gene's germline CDR1 is SGHAT and CDR2 FQNNGV. The CDR3 covers 14 residues. Deletions cut 1 base from V and 2 bases from J, with 9 bases between. The CDR3 is CASSLGGTPYEQYF. DNA for the CDR3: TGTGCCAGCAGCTTAGGTGGCACCCCCTACGAGCAGTACTTC.

J is TRBJ1-5 and V is TRBV5-6, with TRBD1 matching 12 bases. Germline V gene sequence: CDR1 SGHDT, CDR2 YYEEEE. After removal of 4 bases from V and 5 bases from J, the junction contained 7 bases not matched to a gene. CDR3 size: 16 residues. DNA for the CDR3: TGTGCCAGCAGCGCTGACGGGACAGGGGGCTATCAGCCCCAGCATTTT. Translation: CASSADGTGGYQPQHF. The full variable domain, completed using reference TRBV5-6 and TRBJ1-5, is DAGVTQSPTHLIKTRGQQVTLRCSPKSGHDTVSWYQQALGQGPQFIFQYYEEEERQRGNFPDRFSGHQFPNYSSELNVNALLLGDSALYLCASSADGTGGYQPQHFGDGTRLSIL.

The rearrangement uses TRBV7-9 and TRBJ1-2; TRBD1 agrees at 7 bases. The CDR3 consists of 13 residues. After removal of 6 bases from V and 4 bases from J, the junction contained 5 bases not matched to a gene. CDR1 and CDR2 (germline): SEHNR, FQNEAQ (reference sequence). CDR3 region: CASRGDRAYGYTF. DNA for the CDR3: TGTGCCAGCAGGGGTGACAGGGCCTATGGCTACACCTTC.